The entry below gives a single T cell receptor beta chain sequence along with its context. TCRdb's table, derived via immunoSEQ multiplex PCR, lists solely in-frame clones and lacks some. Here the sample spans approximately 160,000 clones, about 93% being singletons. The record originates from a study of control samples from healthy donors and cancer patients. Trimming shortened V by 6 bases and J by 6 bases, and 14 bases separated the two germline ends. The CDR3 extends over 13 amino acids. Germline CDR1 is MNHNY and CDR2 is SVGAGI (reference sequence). The sequence came from a woman in her thirties in good health. V usage is TRBV6-6 and J usage is TRBJ1-1; D call uncertain. Sequenced: blood. The DNA of the CDR3 is TGTGCCAGCAGCCATTCTAGTGGTTCTGAAGCTTTCTTT. This encodes CASSHSSGSEAFF.